Given below is one T cell receptor (beta chain) in context. The antigen remains unidentified. These data are taken from a study of T cells in tuberculosis. For the study at large: Sequenced TCRs come from CD1B-GMM tetramer-binding T cells. IGRA-negative adolescents, IGRA-positive adolescents with latent tuberculosis and adults with active tuberculosis formed this South African cohort. Study-wide points: Classification accuracy was about 85% (AUROC 0.85 to 0.95) with the GMM-specific repertoire.

Measured with immunoSEQ multiplex PCR; TCRdb has only the in-frame clones, and not every one. The table shows fewer than 35,000 clones, with around 94% occurring only once. V shed 0 bases, J shed 6 bases, and the junction held 5 bases outside the gene matches. This CDR3 has 16 residues. Germline V CDR1 and CDR2: LGHNA, YSLEER. Each clinical donor contributed on average about 96,000 T cells from unsorted cryopreserved PBMC. Sequencing was done on a sample of PBMCs. This sequence was found in a donor aged 10-29 years with latent tuberculosis or without tuberculosis infection. This chain joins TRBV4-3 and TRBJ2-1, with 10 positions matching TRBD2. CDR3 in amino acids: CASSQEGLASFNEQFF. The CDR3 DNA reads as TGCGCCAGCAGCCAAGAGGGACTAGCGAGTTTCAATGAGCAGTTCTTC.